The 22 T cell receptor beta chains presented below share a single source sample, sequenced in a study of T cell repertoires in cytomegalovirus infection. TCRdb redid the calling of the reads with MiXCR, one entry per CDR3 protein. Among about 250,000 distinct CDR3 sequences listed, over 9% were seen once. Sequenced material: PBMCs. These receptors were collected from a human donor in good health (CMV status not recorded). Some clones in this sample may be carry-over from other donors' samples.

This clonotype was recorded many times. The V call is TRBV5-4, the J call TRBJ2-7; 9 nucleotides agree with TRBD1. Looked up from germline, CDR1 is SGHNT and CDR2 is YYREEE (reference sequence). The CDR3 is made up of 15 amino acids. Losses at the gene ends were 0 bases for V and 5 bases for J; bases not matched to a gene: 6. The CDR3 protein is CASSLDGTGTHEQYF. CDR3 DNA: TGTGCCAGCAGCTTGGACGGGACAGGGACCCACGAGCAGTACTTC. The whole variable domain, filled in from reference TRBV5-4 and TRBJ2-7, reads ETGVTQSPTHLIKTRGQQVTLRCSSQSGHNTVSWYQQALGQGPQFIFQYYREEENGRGNFPPRFSGLQFPNYSSELNVNALELDDSALYLCASSLDGTGTHEQYFGPGTRLTVT.

This clonotype has at least ten counts. This chain joins TRBV5-6 and TRBJ2-2, with D uncertain. Trimming removed 2 bases from V and 7 bases from J, with 6 bases in between. The CDR3 consists of 12 residues. CDR1 is SGHDT and CDR2 is YYEEEE in the germline V gene. This CDR3 is CASSFPLGELFF. The CDR3 DNA is TGTGCCAGCAGCTTTCCCCTCGGGGAGCTGTTTTTT.

Turning to this clonotype: A single base separates this from a much larger clone, so it may be a read error. The CDR3 is CASSLGSLGYSPLHF. DNA for the CDR3: TGTGCCAGCAGCTTAGGTTCCTTAGGGTATTCACCCCTCCACTTT. V is TRBV7-2 and J is TRBJ1-6; D not certain. The CDR3 consists of 15 residues. V shed 1 base and J shed 8 bases, with 12 bases lying between them. The germline CDR1 and CDR2 sequences are SGHTA and FQGNSA. Using reference TRBV7-2 and TRBJ1-6 for the parts outside the CDR3, the full variable domain is GAGVSQSPSNKVTEKGKDVELRCDPISGHTALYWYRQSLGQGLEFLIYFQGNSAPDKSGLPSDRFSAERTGGSVSTLTIQRTQQEDSAVYLCASSLGSLGYSPLHFGNGTRLTVT.

This clonotype was counted a few times. The chain links TRBV7-9 to TRBJ1-3; TRBD1 matches 7 bases. The CDR3 covers 13 residues. The germline V gene encodes CDR1 SEHNR and CDR2 FQNEAQ (reference sequence). Unmatched junction bases numbered 5, after V lost 5 bases and J lost 7 bases. The CDR3 region has the DNA TGTGCCAGCAGCCTAGGACAGGACAACACCATATATTTT. This encodes CASSLGQDNTIYF.

This clonotype was observed many times. The J gene is TRBJ2-7, the V gene TRBV28, with a tentative D call TRBD2 (6 bases). CDR1 is MDHEN and CDR2 is SYDVKM in the germline V gene. The CDR3 is 15 residues long. Trimming stripped 6 bases from V and 5 bases from J, with 20 bases between. CDR3 sequence reads: CASSPTEGNSHEQYF. In DNA, the CDR3 is TGTGCCAGCAGCCCCACGGAGGGGAATTCCCACGAGCAGTACTTC.

The table lists this clonotype with a few counts. This sequence joins TRBV28 and TRBJ1-2, with TRBD1 identical over 10 bases. This CDR3 has 16 amino acids. Unmatched junction bases numbered 9, after V lost 5 bases and J lost 3 bases. CDR1 MDHEN and CDR2 SYDVKM come from the germline V gene. The CDR3 sequence is CASSDPRQGAYYGYTF. Written as DNA, the CDR3 is TGTGCCAGCAGTGACCCACGACAGGGGGCCTACTATGGCTACACCTTC.

In this sample, this clonotype turned up many times. The V call is TRBV4-3, the J call TRBJ2-3; 7 positions match TRBD1. This CDR3 has 16 residues. CDR1 and CDR2 (germline): LGHNA, YSLEER. J lost 4 bases, V lost 1 base, and 8 bases had no gene match. The CDR3: CASSQATGSNADTQYF. CDR3 nucleotide sequence: TGCGCCAGCAGCCAAGCGACAGGGAGCAATGCAGATACGCAGTATTTT.

The J gene is TRBJ1-2, the V gene TRBV3-1; D possibly corresponds to TRBD1 (6 bases). From germline, CDR1 is LGHDT and CDR2 YNNKEL (reference sequence). CDR3 length: 14 amino acids. The ends were cut back, 8 bases at V and 2 bases at J, with 15 bases in the middle. CDR3 DNA: TGTGCCAGCGGGCGACAGGTATCCAACTATGGCTACACCTTC. The encoded protein is CASGRQVSNYGYTF.

In this sample, this clonotype turned up once. The rearrangement links TRBV30 to TRBJ1-2; D is undetermined. V lost 1 base and J 4 bases, leaving 10 bases between the germline ends. Germline lookup yields CDR1 GTSNPN and CDR2 SVGIG (reference sequence). There are 13 residues in the CDR3. CDR3 DNA: TGTGCCTGGAGTGCAGCGGGGATCTATGGCTACACCTTC. This gives the protein CAWSAAGIYGYTF.

This clonotype was picked up many times. The gene calls are TRBV6-2 or TRBV6-3 and TRBJ2-2, with a weak D call TRBD1 (5 bases). The CDR3 spans 14 residues. CDR1 and CDR2 (germline): MNHEY, SVGEGT. V was pared by 7 bases and J by 5 bases, with 14 bases between. CDR3 nucleotide sequence: TGTGCCAGCAAAGTCTCCGGACAAACCGGGGAGCTGTTTTTT. It yields the protein CASKVSGQTGELFF.

This clonotype was counted ten times or more. This rearrangement joins TRBV7-2 to TRBJ2-1; no clear D gene. There are 16 residues in the CDR3. CDR1 is SGHTA, CDR2 FQGNSA, per germline. Deletions cut 5 bases from V and 8 bases from J, with 22 bases between. CDR3 coding DNA: TGTGCCAGCAGCCCAACAAGCGACGGGCCTGGGGATGAGCAGTTCTTC. Translation: CASSPTSDGPGDEQFF.

The table lists this clonotype with a few counts. The rearrangement joins TRBV5-1 to TRBJ2-5; 11 positions match TRBD2. Germline CDR1 SGHRS, CDR2 YFSETQ. The V segment lost 4 bases and the J segment 5 bases; nucleotides outside the gene matches: 7. CDR3 length equals 15 residues. CDR3 in DNA: TGCGCCAGCAGCGTACTAGCGGGAGTCGGGGAGACCCAGTACTTC. This translates into CASSVLAGVGETQYF. The full variable domain, its missing parts supplied by reference TRBV5-1 and TRBJ2-5, is KAGVTQTPRYLIKTRGQQVTLSCSPISGHRSVSWYQQTPGQGLQFLFEYFSETQRNKGNFPGRFSGRQFSNSRSEMNVSTLELGDSALYLCASSVLAGVGETQYFGPGTRLLVL.

This clonotype was detected a few times. J is TRBJ2-7 and V is TRBV28, with TRBD2 matching over 11 bases. The germline V gene encodes CDR1 MDHEN and CDR2 SYDVKM. The CDR3 totals 16 residues. V lost 6 bases to trimming and J lost 6 bases; unmatched junction nucleotides: 13. The CDR3 DNA sequence: TGTGCCAGCAGCCCTCTTGGGACTAGCGGACGAGGCGAGCAGTACTTC. Amino acid sequence: CASSPLGTSGRGEQYF.

This clonotype was counted many times. V and J are TRBV7-9 and TRBJ2-7; 14 bases align to TRBD2. Germline V gives CDR1 SEHNR, CDR2 FQNEAQ (reference sequence). The V segment lost 4 bases and the J segment 3 bases; nucleotides outside the gene matches: 8. The CDR3 runs 17 residues. The CDR3 sequence: CASSSPGLAGESYEQYF. The DNA for the CDR3 is TGTGCCAGCAGCTCTCCGGGACTAGCGGGAGAGAGCTACGAGCAGTACTTC.

The genes are TRBV29-1 and TRBJ1-1, with a tentative D call TRBD1 (6 bases). Per germline, CDR1 SQVTM and CDR2 ANQGSEA. The V end was cut by 4 bases, the J end by 3 bases, with 12 bases between. This CDR3 is built from 13 residues. The CDR3 DNA follows: TGCAGCGTTGGCCGGGACACGGACACTGAAGCTTTCTTT. Translation gives CSVGRDTDTEAFF.

The rearrangement joins TRBV18 to TRBJ2-1; 10 nucleotides line up with TRBD1. This CDR3 has 15 residues. Germline CDR1 and CDR2: KGHSH and LQKENI. The trim removed 6 bases at V and 6 bases at J, leaving 8 bases unmatched. The CDR3 DNA follows: TGTGCCAGCTCCCGGGACAGGGGAACCTCCAATGAGCAGTTCTTC. Amino acids: CASSRDRGTSNEQFF.

The J gene is TRBJ1-5, the V gene TRBV28; weak D call: TRBD1 (5 bases). Trimming removed 2 bases from V and 9 bases from J, with 14 bases in between. Germline V lookup: CDR1 MDHEN, CDR2 SYDVKM. The CDR3 has 14 amino acids. This chain's CDR3 is CASSLPGLQGPQHF. CDR3 coding DNA: TGTGCCAGCAGTTTACCAGGGTTACAAGGGCCCCAGCATTTT.

The sample holds many counts of this clonotype. With a much larger clone just one base away, this may be a read error. The chain recombines TRBV7-2 with TRBJ2-3, with 11 bases that match TRBD2. Germline CDR1 SGHTA, CDR2 FQGNSA. V was pared by 1 base and J by 4 bases, with 10 bases of the junction left unmatched. This CDR3 is 18 amino acids long. The CDR3 coding sequence is TGTGCCAGCAGCTTAGATGCCATACTAGCGGGAGCCCCAGATACGCAGTATTTT. It specifies CASSLDAILAGAPDTQYF.

In this sample, this clonotype turned up a few times. The V call is TRBV20-1, the J call TRBJ2-1; D tentatively fits TRBD1 or TRBD2 (6 bases each). The CDR3 length is 13 residues. Per the germline V gene, CDR1 is DFQATT and CDR2 is SNEGSKA (reference sequence). Trimming removed 0 bases at V and 8 bases at J, with 11 bases between. The CDR3 region is CSARDRGRYEQFF. Here the CDR3 DNA reads TGCAGTGCTAGAGATCGGGGGCGGTATGAGCAGTTCTTC.

This clonotype was counted only a few times. The CDR3 coding sequence is TGTGCCAGCAATAGGGGCGGGAGCCATGAGCAGTTCTTC. Protein sequence: CASNRGGSHEQFF. The chain links TRBV2 to TRBJ2-1; the match to TRBD2 covers 7 bases. V trimming: 7 bases; J trimming: 8 bases; junction bases outside the gene matches: 8. The CDR3 consists of 13 residues. CDR1 and CDR2 from the germline V gene are SNHLY and FYNNEI. The full variable domain, its missing parts supplied by reference TRBV2 and TRBJ2-1, is EPEVTQTPSHQVTQMGQEVILRCVPISNHLYFYWYRQILGQKVEFLVSFYNNEISEKSEIFDDQFSVERPDGSNFTLKIRSTKLEDSAMYFCASNRGGSHEQFFGPGTRLTVL.

This clonotype was seen at least ten times. The gene calls are TRBV6-1 and TRBJ2-3; 11 bases match TRBD1. CDR3 length: 15 residues. V was pared by 5 bases and J by 5 bases, with 6 bases of the junction left unmatched. Looked up from germline, CDR1 is MNHNS and CDR2 is SASEGT. The CDR3 sequence: CASSLDRGRGDTQYF. CDR3 bases: TGTGCCAGCAGTTTGGACAGGGGGCGGGGAGATACGCAGTATTTT.

Note on this clonotype: This may arise from a read error, as a much more abundant clone is one base away. The V gene is TRBV19, the J gene TRBJ2-3, with D uncertain. The CDR3 is made up of 15 amino acids. Looked up from germline, CDR1 is LNHDA and CDR2 is SQIVND (reference sequence). V lost 3 bases and J 3 bases, leaving 13 bases between the germline ends. The CDR3 bases are TGTGCCAGTAGTATTGGAGACAAGGGAACAGATACGCAGTATTTT. This encodes CASSIGDKGTDTQYF.